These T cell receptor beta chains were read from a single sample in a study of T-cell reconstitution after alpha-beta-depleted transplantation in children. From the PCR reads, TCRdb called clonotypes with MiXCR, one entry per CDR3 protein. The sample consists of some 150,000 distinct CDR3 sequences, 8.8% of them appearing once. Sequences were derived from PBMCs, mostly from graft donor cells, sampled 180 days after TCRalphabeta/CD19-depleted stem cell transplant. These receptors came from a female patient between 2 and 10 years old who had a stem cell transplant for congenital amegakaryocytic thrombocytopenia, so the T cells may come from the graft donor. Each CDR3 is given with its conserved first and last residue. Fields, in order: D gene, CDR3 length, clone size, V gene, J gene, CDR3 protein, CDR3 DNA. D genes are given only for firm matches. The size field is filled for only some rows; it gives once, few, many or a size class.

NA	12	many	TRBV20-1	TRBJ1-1	CSALTGDSEAFF	TGCAGCGCACTAACCGGGGATTCCGAAGCTTTCTTT
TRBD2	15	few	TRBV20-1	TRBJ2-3	CSATGTTSSTDTQYF	TGCAGTGCCACCGGGACTACCTCCTCCACAGATACGCAGTATTTT
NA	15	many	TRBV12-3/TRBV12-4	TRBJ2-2	CASSPNRPQAGELFF	TGTGCCAGCAGTCCGAACAGACCACAGGCCGGGGAGCTGTTTTTT
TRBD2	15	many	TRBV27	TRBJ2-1	CASRKLAESTNEQFF	TGTGCCAGCAGAAAACTAGCGGAGTCTACAAATGAGCAGTTCTTC
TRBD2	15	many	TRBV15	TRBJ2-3	CATSLNPLATDTQYF	TGTGCCACTAGTCTCAACCCACTAGCGACAGATACGCAGTATTTT
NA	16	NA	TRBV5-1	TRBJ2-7	CASSLVFGQSSYEQYF	TGCGCCAGCAGCTTGGTATTTGGACAGAGCTCCTACGAGCAGTACTTC
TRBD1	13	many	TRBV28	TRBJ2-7	CASRMTGSSEQYF	TGTGCCAGCAGGATGACAGGGTCGAGCGAGCAGTACTTC
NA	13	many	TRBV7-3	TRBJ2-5	CASSLTGLETQYF	TGTGCCAGCAGCTTAACAGGGTTGGAGACCCAGTACTTC
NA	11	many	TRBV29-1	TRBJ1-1	CSIQGNTEAFF	TGCAGCATCCAGGGGAACACTGAAGCTTTCTTT
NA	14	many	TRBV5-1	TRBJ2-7	CASSLLDTRAEQYF	TGCGCCAGCAGCCTCCTAGACACCCGAGCCGAGCAGTACTTC
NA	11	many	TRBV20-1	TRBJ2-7	CSARIDYEQYF	TGCAGTGCTAGAATTGACTACGAGCAGTACTTC
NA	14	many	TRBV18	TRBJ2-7	CASSPYPGAHEQYF	TGTGCCAGCTCACCATACCCGGGGGCACACGAGCAGTACTTC
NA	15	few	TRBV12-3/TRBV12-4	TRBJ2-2	CASSGTAANTGELFF	TGTGCCAGCTCCGGGACGGCCGCGAACACCGGGGAGCTGTTTTTT
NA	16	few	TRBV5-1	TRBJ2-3	CASSLSSGGSTDTQYF	TGCGCCAGCAGCTTGAGTAGCGGAGGGTCGACAGATACGCAGTATTTT
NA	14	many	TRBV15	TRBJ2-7	CATSRNADLHEQYF	TGTGCCACCAGCAGAAACGCCGACCTACACGAGCAGTACTTC
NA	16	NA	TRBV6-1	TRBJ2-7	CASSPLTPRATYEQYF	TGTGCCAGCAGTCCTCTCACTCCCAGGGCCACCTACGAGCAGTACTTC
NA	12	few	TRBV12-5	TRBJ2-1	CASGLDSEQQFF	TGTGCTAGTGGCCTCGACAGTGAACAGCAGTTCTTC
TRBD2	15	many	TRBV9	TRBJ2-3	CASSVGAGVTDTQYF	TGTGCCAGCAGCGTTGGGGCGGGAGTCACAGATACGCAGTATTTT
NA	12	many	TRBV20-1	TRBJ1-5	CSARDESQPQHF	TGCAGTGCTAGAGATGAGAGTCAGCCCCAGCATTTT
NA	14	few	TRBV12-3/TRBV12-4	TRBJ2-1	CASSYRQGYNEQFF	TGTGCCAGCAGTTACCGTCAGGGTTACAATGAGCAGTTCTTC
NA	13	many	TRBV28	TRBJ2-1	CASMADSYNEQFF	TGTGCCAGCATGGCAGACTCCTACAATGAGCAGTTCTTC
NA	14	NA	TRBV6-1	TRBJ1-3	CASLMTVSGNTIYF	TGTGCCAGCCTGATGACGGTCTCTGGAAACACCATATATTTT
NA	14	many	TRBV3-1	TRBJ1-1	CASSPIGGRTEAFF	TGTGCCAGCAGCCCAATTGGGGGGCGGACTGAAGCTTTCTTT
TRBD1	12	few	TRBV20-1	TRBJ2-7	CSASTGRYEQYF	TGCAGTGCCTCGACAGGGAGATACGAGCAGTACTTC
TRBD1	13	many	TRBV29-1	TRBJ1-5	CRSPGQGFQPQHF	TGCAGGAGCCCGGGACAGGGGTTTCAGCCCCAGCATTTT
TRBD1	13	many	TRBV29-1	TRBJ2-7	CSVGPGQGVEQYF	TGCAGCGTTGGACCGGGACAGGGGGTCGAGCAGTACTTC